This TCR beta chain was documented in a study of cytotoxic CD8 clonotypes in ibrutinib-treated CLL. About the research overall: Included were about 11 relapsed/refractory and approximately 15 treatment-naive patients, of whom fewer than 18 were IGHV unmutated.

Genomic DNA for TCR beta libraries, around 2 micrograms, came from cryopreserved PBMCs. The table came from immunoSEQ multiplex PCR; TCRdb's copy has only in-frame clones and leaves some out. The data show 250,000 to 350,000 clones, approximately 79% seen once. The V end was cut by 4 bases, the J end by 7 bases, with 24 bases between. Germline V gene lookup returns CDR1 SGDLS and CDR2 YYNGEE. The CDR3 extends over 16 amino acids. The V call is TRBV9, the J call TRBJ2-7; maybe TRBD2 (6 bases). Material: PBMCs, obtained at disease progression, from a patient treated with ibrutinib. The sequence derives from a human donor with chronic lymphocytic leukemia. CDR3 sequence (DNA): TGTGCCAGCAGCAAGCGTACAACGGGAGCTGTGGGGGAGCAGTACTTC. Protein sequence: CASSKRTTGAVGEQYF.